This TCR beta chain came from a study of OX40 agonist ivuxolimab in advanced cancers. Overall study: Earlier treatment with anti-PD-1, anti-PD-L1 or anti-CTLA-4 was permitted, and over 35% had received some.

Concerning this clone: Antigen: not known.

The CDR3 contains 14 residues. Sequenced by immunoSEQ multiplex PCR; TCRdb stores in-frame clones only, minus some. The sample lists under 100,000 clones; around 92% were seen once. General study findings and limits: Partial responders dosed at 0.1-3.0 mg/kg displayed clonal expansion ranking among the lowest. Expanded peripheral T cells had an undetermined antigen specificity. CD4+ and CD8+ blood T cells expanded clonally by week 6 at 0.1 to 3.0 mg/kg.

The chain employs TRBV21-1 and TRBJ2-3; the D segment call TRBD1 is taken from the table without a DNA check. TRBV21-1 is noted as a pseudogene. The source was CD4+ or CD8+ T cells sorted from blood, collected in a trial of the OX40 agonist ivuxolimab. This clonotype was sampled from an adult with an advanced solid tumor such as melanoma, head and neck, liver or kidney cancer. CDR3 sequence reads: CASKSAGGVDTQYF. CDR3 nucleotide sequence: TGTGCCAGCAAGTCGGCAGGGGGCGTCGATACGCAGTATTTT.